The 27 T cell receptor beta chains given below trace back to one sample, sequenced in a study of shared clonotypes between healthy human individuals. TCRdb keeps only in-frame clones here, not all; method: immunoSEQ multiplex PCR. This sample has about 1 million clones, with approximately 76% found just once. The sequenced material came from memory CD4+ T cells sorted from blood. Described subset: CD45RA-negative fraction. The receptors stem from a man younger than 35 in good health.

The chain carries TRBV5-6 and TRBJ1-2; D uncertain. The germline V gene has CDR1 SGHDT and CDR2 YYEEEE. This CDR3 comprises 16 residues. V dropped 4 bases and J dropped 2 bases, with 18 bases sitting between them. The CDR3 here is CASSPLGREPNYGYTF. In DNA, the CDR3 is TGTGCCAGCAGCCCACTGGGCCGGGAGCCCAACTATGGCTACACCTTC.

This clone was counted only a few times. The chain recombines TRBV30 with TRBJ1-5; TRBD1 aligns across 7 bases. The CDR3 covers 15 residues. The germline V gene encodes CDR1 GTSNPN and CDR2 SVGIG (reference sequence). With V trimmed by 1 base and J by 1 base, 4 bases remained unmatched. As DNA, the CDR3 is TGTGCCTGGAGTGACGGGACAGTGAGCAATCAGCCCCAGCATTTT. Its translation is CAWSDGTVSNQPQHF.

V gene TRBV7-2 combines with J gene TRBJ2-5; 7 bases map to TRBD1. The trim removed 5 bases at V and 2 bases at J, leaving 5 bases unmatched. The CDR3 length is 14 residues. Germline V gives CDR1 SGHTA, CDR2 FQGNSA. CDR3 bases: TGTGCCAGCAGCCCCGCAGGGGGACAAGAGACCCAGTACTTC. It translates to CASSPAGGQETQYF. The whole variable domain, remainder taken from reference TRBV7-2 and TRBJ2-5, is GAGVSQSPSNKVTEKGKDVELRCDPISGHTALYWYRQSLGQGLEFLIYFQGNSAPDKSGLPSDRFSAERTGGSVSTLTIQRTQQEDSAVYLCASSPAGGQETQYFGPGTRLLVL.

This clone was seen a single time. This chain connects TRBV5-4 to TRBJ2-5; a possible D gene is TRBD2 (6 bases). Germline CDR1 and CDR2: SGHNT and YYREEE (reference sequence). This CDR3 contains 16 residues. The V end was cut by 0 bases, the J end by 1 base, with 13 bases between. CDR3 DNA: TGTGCCAGCAGCTTGGCGGGGGTAGGGTTCCAAGAGACCCAGTACTTC. Its translation: CASSLAGVGFQETQYF.

This chain joins TRBV5-4 and TRBJ2-7; D may match TRBD1 or TRBD2 (5 bases each). The germline CDR1 and CDR2 sequences are SGHNT and YYREEE (reference sequence). V shed 4 bases and J shed 4 bases, with 15 bases lying between them. The CDR3 totals 14 residues. Here the CDR3 DNA reads TGTGCCAGCAGCACAGAGGCAGGGAGATACGAGCAGTACTTC. This translates into CASSTEAGRYEQYF.

This clone was seen a single time. The chain couples TRBV18 to TRBJ2-5; tentative D call: TRBD1 (6 bases). Trimming removed 2 bases at V and 4 bases at J, with 11 bases between. This CDR3 has 14 amino acids. The V gene's germline CDR1 is KGHSH and CDR2 LQKENI. The CDR3 DNA reads as TGTGCCAGCTCACCAGGGGACACCCGAGAGACCCAGTACTTC. Translation gives CASSPGDTRETQYF.

The rearrangement links TRBV9 to TRBJ2-3, with D perhaps TRBD2 (5 bases). V was clipped by 4 bases and J by 4 bases, with 13 bases between them. This CDR3 has 14 residues. Germline CDR1 reads SGDLS; CDR2 reads YYNGEE. The CDR3 here is CASSPMTTADTQYF. In DNA form, the CDR3 reads TGTGCCAGCAGCCCGATGACTACGGCAGATACGCAGTATTTT.

The rearrangement joins TRBV5-1 to TRBJ2-2; no definite D call. Germline-derived CDR1 and CDR2 are SGHRS and YFSETQ. V shed 3 bases and J shed 4 bases, with 19 bases lying between them. There are 17 residues in the CDR3. The CDR3 reads CASSSTSLTLVTGELFF. Written as DNA, the CDR3 is TGCGCCAGCAGCTCCACCAGCCTTACCCTGGTCACCGGGGAGCTGTTTTTT.

The V call is TRBV9, the J call TRBJ1-3; D possibly corresponds to TRBD1 (6 bases). The ends were cut back, 2 bases at V and 4 bases at J, with 13 bases in the middle. CDR1 and CDR2 (germline): SGDLS, YYNGEE. CDR3 length: 15 amino acids. CDR3 sequence: CASSVQGRAGNTIYF. In DNA form, the CDR3 reads TGTGCCAGCAGCGTCCAGGGGCGGGCCGGAAACACCATATATTTT.

V usage is TRBV4-1 and J usage is TRBJ2-7; 14 bases are a match to TRBD2. The ends lost 3 bases at V and 0 bases at J; junction bases unmatched: 13. Per the germline V gene, CDR1 is MGHRA and CDR2 is YSYEKL. CDR3 length: 20 amino acids. As DNA, the CDR3 is TGCGCCAGCAGCCACCCATCCGGGACTAGCGGGGGACCTGGCTCCTACGAGCAGTACTTC. Amino acid sequence: CASSHPSGTSGGPGSYEQYF.

Notes on this clone: A read error is possible here, since a much larger clone lies one base away. V gene TRBV5-6 combines with J gene TRBJ1-1; D uncertain. Trimming shortened V by 2 bases and J by 0 bases, and 5 bases separated the two germline ends. Looked up from germline, CDR1 is SGHDT and CDR2 is YYEEEE. This CDR3 comprises 13 residues. The CDR3 region is CASSFQMNTEAFF. In DNA form, the CDR3 reads TGTGCCAGCAGCTTCCAGATGAACACTGAAGCTTTCTTT.

Comment on this clone: The identical CDR3 is also encoded by other nucleotide sequences in the sample. V usage is TRBV28 and J usage is TRBJ2-7; no reliable D call. V was clipped by 0 bases and J by 3 bases, with 9 bases between them. Germline assignment: CDR1 MDHEN and CDR2 SYDVKM. The CDR3 totals 14 residues. CDR3 amino acids: CASSLWQTYYEQYF. The DNA for the CDR3 is TGTGCCAGCAGTTTATGGCAGACTTACTACGAGCAGTACTTC.

The chain employs TRBV7-8 and TRBJ2-7; 11 nucleotides align to TRBD2. Unmatched junction bases numbered 2, after V lost 1 base and J lost 6 bases. From germline, CDR1 is SGHVS and CDR2 FQNEAQ. The CDR3 length is 14 residues. The CDR3 reads CASSLDLAGGEQYF. The CDR3 nucleotides read TGTGCCAGCAGCTTAGATCTAGCGGGAGGCGAGCAGTACTTC.

V usage is TRBV28 and J usage is TRBJ1-2; D unresolved. V was shortened by 10 bases and J by 5 bases, with 14 bases between the two germline ends. Germline CDR1 reads MDHEN; CDR2 reads SYDVKM. The CDR3 totals 12 residues. The chain's CDR3 is CATSAPWYGYTF. The CDR3 region has the DNA TGTGCCACCTCGGCCCCTTGGTATGGCTACACCTTC.

The chain employs TRBV12-5 and TRBJ2-1; 9 bases line up with TRBD2. Unmatched junction bases numbered 5, after V lost 5 bases and J lost 0 bases. The CDR3 consists of 16 residues. Germline values: CDR1 LGHNT, CDR2 FRNRAP. The CDR3 spells CASGSGLASSYNEQFF. Written as DNA, the CDR3 is TGTGCTAGTGGTAGCGGACTAGCGAGCTCCTACAATGAGCAGTTCTTC.

In DNA, the CDR3 is TGTGCCTGGAGTGGTGGGAGATCAACTAATGAAAAACTGTTTTTT. Protein sequence: CAWSGGRSTNEKLFF. The V and J genes are TRBV30 and TRBJ1-4, with D unclear. This CDR3 region has 15 residues. Germline V gene data show CDR1 as GTSNPN and CDR2 as SVGIG (reference sequence). Trimming pared 1 base from V and 0 bases from J, leaving 9 bases between.

This clone was detected only once. This chain links TRBV18 with TRBJ2-5, with 10 bases matching TRBD2. This CDR3 is 15 amino acids long. From germline, CDR1 is KGHSH and CDR2 LQKENI. V was clipped by 6 bases and J by 2 bases; unmatched bases: 6. The CDR3 region has the DNA TGTGCCAGCTCCCAGCTAGCGGGGGCACAAGAGACCCAGTACTTC. Translated: CASSQLAGAQETQYF.

The chain joins TRBV20-1 to TRBJ2-1; D is ambiguous. Germline lookup yields CDR1 DFQATT and CDR2 SNEGSKA (reference sequence). The CDR3 runs to 10 residues. V was pared by 2 bases and J by 8 bases, with 4 bases between. The CDR3 region has the DNA TGCAGTGCTAGAAGGGATGAGCAGTTCTTC. Translation gives CSARRDEQFF.

The rearrangement uses TRBV27 and TRBJ1-5; D may be TRBD1 (6 bases). V lost 8 bases to trimming and J lost 0 bases, with 8 bases between them. Germline V gives CDR1 MNHEY, CDR2 SMNVEV (reference sequence). CDR3 length equals 13 residues. The CDR3 coding sequence is TGTGCCAGCCACAGGGATAGCAATCAGCCCCAGCATTTT. Protein product: CASHRDSNQPQHF.

This clone has just a few counts. The chain recombines TRBV6-1 with TRBJ2-1, with 7 bases matching TRBD2. Germline CDR1 MNHNS, CDR2 SASEGT. There are 12 residues in the CDR3. V lost 8 bases and J lost 10; bases outside the gene matches: 8. The chain's CDR3 is CASSRLAWEQFF. DNA of the CDR3: TGTGCCAGCTCCCGACTAGCATGGGAGCAGTTCTTC.

The V call is TRBV27, the J call TRBJ2-2, with TRBD1 matching over 9 bases. V was clipped by 3 bases and J by 5 bases; unmatched bases: 7. The CDR3 consists of 16 residues. Germline V gives CDR1 MNHEY, CDR2 SMNVEV (reference sequence). The CDR3 sequence: CASSFSGTGWTGELFF. The CDR3 DNA is TGTGCCAGCAGTTTTTCCGGGACAGGGTGGACCGGGGAGCTGTTTTTT.

In regard to this clone: The same CDR3 can be traced to other DNA sequences in this sample. This chain connects TRBV30 to TRBJ2-7; D is undetermined. The CDR3 length is 11 residues. V lost 2 bases and J 3 bases, leaving 5 bases between the germline ends. The germline CDR1 and CDR2 sequences are GTSNPN and SVGIG (reference sequence). The DNA of the CDR3 is TGTGCCTGGAGTTCCAGCTACGAGCAGTACTTC. As protein: CAWSSSYEQYF.

The V call is TRBV5-4, the J call TRBJ2-5; maybe TRBD2 (6 bases). Germline V CDR1 and CDR2: SGHNT, YYREEE (reference sequence). The CDR3 extends over 16 amino acids. The V end was cut by 4 bases, the J end by 5 bases, with 21 bases between. The CDR3: CASSRPEGGVRETQYF. The CDR3 DNA reads as TGTGCCAGCAGCCGCCCAGAAGGCGGGGTTCGGGAGACCCAGTACTTC.

The chain joins TRBV5-4 to TRBJ2-5; 13 positions match TRBD2. This CDR3 contains 15 residues. Trimming at V came to 4 bases and at J to 5 bases, leaving 5 bases not matched to a gene. CDR1 and CDR2 (germline): SGHNT, YYREEE (reference sequence). CDR3 DNA sequence: TGTGCCAGCAGCCGGACTAGCGGGAGTTTTGAGACCCAGTACTTC. Protein product: CASSRTSGSFETQYF.

The V call is TRBV30, the J call TRBJ1-5, with D possibly TRBD1 on 6 matching bases. This CDR3 comprises 13 residues. Germline CDR1 is GTSNPN and CDR2 is SVGIG (reference sequence). V was trimmed by 0 bases and J by 5 bases, leaving 8 bases between them. The CDR3 sequence is CAWSVRGHQPQHF. CDR3 DNA sequence: TGTGCCTGGAGTGTCCGGGGGCATCAGCCCCAGCATTTT.

CDR3 region: CASSPGSGNEKLFF. The DNA for the CDR3 is TGTGCCAGCAGCCCGGGTAGCGGCAATGAAAAACTGTTTTTT. V and J are TRBV7-9 and TRBJ1-4; no definite D call. Germline-derived CDR1 and CDR2 are SEHNR and FQNEAQ (reference sequence). The length of the CDR3 is 14 residues. V was clipped by 5 bases and J by 5 bases, with 12 bases between them.

Only one count was recorded for this clone. The chain combines TRBV2 with TRBJ2-1, with D uncertain. From germline, CDR1 is SNHLY and CDR2 FYNNEI. CDR3 length: 12 amino acids. Trimming stripped 3 bases from V and 13 bases from J, with 13 bases between. The CDR3 spells CASSEAAAPQFF. The CDR3 region has the DNA TGTGCCAGCAGTGAGGCGGCAGCCCCCCAGTTCTTC.